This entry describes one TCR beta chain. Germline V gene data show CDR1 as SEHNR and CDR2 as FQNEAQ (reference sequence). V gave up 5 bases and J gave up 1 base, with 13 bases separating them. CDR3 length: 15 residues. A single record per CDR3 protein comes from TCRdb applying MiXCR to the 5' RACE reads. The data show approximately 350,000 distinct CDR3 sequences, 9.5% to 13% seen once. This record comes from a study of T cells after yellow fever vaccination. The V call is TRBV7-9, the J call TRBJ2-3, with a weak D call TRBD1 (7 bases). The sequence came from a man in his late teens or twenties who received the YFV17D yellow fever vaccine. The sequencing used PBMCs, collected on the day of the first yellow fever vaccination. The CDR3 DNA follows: TGTGCCAGCAGCCCAGGGGGGATGGGCACAGATACGCAGTATTTT. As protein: CASSPGGMGTDTQYF.